This paragraph reports one T cell receptor (beta chain). The CDR3 consists of 15 residues. Trimming cost V 7 bases and J 7 bases; bases outside gene matches: 8. From germline, CDR1 is KGHDR and CDR2 SFDVKD. Original processing methods: Reference gene primers were amplified, and this amplification served to estimate nucleated cell counts. Profiled with immunoSEQ multiplex PCR; TCRdb holds only in-frame clones, not every one. From that table come the V and J calls and clone size; the DNA was used to work out D and trimming. The data show 70,000 to 100,000 clones, 75% to 90% seen once. The data derive from a study of blood T cell repertoires in COVID-19. As for the study in general: The United States, Italy and Spain were the sources of the acute and convalescent COVID-19 samples. Sample material is recorded as cDNA or gDNA derived from T cells, B-cell-depleted T cells, or PBMCs.

The V call is TRBV24-1, the J call TRBJ2-2; the match to TRBD2 covers 10 bases. The receptor comes from an elderly man with active or convalescent COVID-19. Sequencing was done on a sample of peripheral blood. CDR3 in DNA: TGTGCCACCAGCGATAGCGGGAGGCAAGGCGGGGAGCTGTTTTTT. This sequence encodes CATSDSGRQGGELFF.